This T cell receptor beta chain was captured by sequencing in a study of tumor and adjacent non-tumor tissue in lung cancer. Study-wide points: Tumor TCR diversity, when higher, was linked to shorter survival. Normal lung showed higher cumulative top 100 clone frequency than tumor.

V lost 0 bases and J lost 2, with 17 bases in between. Germline V gene data show CDR1 as SGHNT and CDR2 as YENEEA. This CDR3 contains 17 residues. RNA was extracted from bulk tissue without any cell sorting. In this sample, this clonotype turned up a few times. The antigen is unknown. This may stem from a read error, because a much larger clone lies one nucleotide away. A modified ARM-PCR protocol with three rounds of nested PCR amplified TCRbeta. From the multiplex PCR reads, TCRdb called clonotypes with MiXCR, one entry per CDR3 protein. The data hold 200,000 to 250,000 distinct CDR3 sequences, with approximately 74% observed a single time.

The chain has TRBV11-3 and TRBJ2-7; D tentatively fits TRBD1 or TRBD2 (5 bases each). The sequence was obtained from a man aged 60 to 69 with non-small cell lung cancer. Sequencing was done on a sample of lung tumor tissue. The CDR3 loop is CASSLDGGFSRTYEQYF. The DNA for the CDR3 is TGTGCCAGCAGCTTAGATGGGGGATTTTCCAGAACCTACGAGCAGTACTTC.